This entry lists 9 T cell receptor beta chains sequenced from one sample in a study of neurological immune-mediated disorders. TCRdb itself ran the 5' RACE reads through MiXCR, one entry per CDR3 protein. The sample has 35,000 to 45,000 distinct CDR3 sequences, roughly 13% seen once; the top ten hold roughly a quarter. The material sequenced was PBMCs. The source is a woman between 45 and 60 years old with HTLV-1-associated myelopathy (HAM/TSP).

The table lists this clonotype with many counts. The chain links TRBV11-2 to TRBJ2-5; D uncertain. This CDR3 has 14 residues. V gave up 5 bases and J gave up 7 bases, with 17 bases separating them. Per the germline V gene, CDR1 is SGHAT and CDR2 is FQNNGV. For the CDR3, the DNA is TGTGCCAGCAGCACTCGTGACGGGTCAGGGACCCAGTACTTC. Its translation: CASSTRDGSGTQYF.

The table lists this clonotype with many counts. This chain links TRBV9 with TRBJ2-2; D is unclear. V was trimmed by 1 base and J by 1 base, leaving 5 bases between them. The length of the CDR3 is 14 residues. Germline V gives CDR1 SGDLS, CDR2 YYNGEE. Written as DNA, the CDR3 is TGTGCCAGCAGCGTAAACGTGAACACCGGGGAGCTGTTTTTT. It specifies CASSVNVNTGELFF.

For this clonotype: Being one base from a much bigger clone, this may be a read error. The V call is TRBV6-4, the J call TRBJ1-1, with 10 bases matching TRBD1. The V gene end was trimmed by 3 bases and the J gene end by 5 bases; junction bases not matched to a gene: 3. CDR1 is MRHNA, CDR2 SNTAGT, per germline. The CDR3 has 14 residues. The CDR3 is CASSEGQGTTEAFF. DNA for the CDR3: TGTGCCAGCAGTGAGGGACAGGGGACGACTGAAGCTTTCTTT.

This clonotype was seen repeatedly, ten times or more. This chain joins TRBV20-1 and TRBJ2-7, with D perhaps matching TRBD2 (5 bases). This CDR3 has 11 amino acids. Germline V gene sequence: CDR1 DFQATT, CDR2 SNEGSKA (reference sequence). Here the CDR3 DNA reads TGCAGTGCAAGAGGGTCATACGAGCAGTACGTC. Protein product: CSARGSYEQYV.

This clonotype was observed many times. The J gene is TRBJ2-3, the V gene TRBV29-1; D unclear. The length of the CDR3 is 13 residues. V was cut by 3 bases and J by 0 bases, with 7 bases left in between. Germline-derived CDR1 and CDR2 are SQVTM and ANQGSEA. As DNA, the CDR3 is TGCAGCGTTGAGGTCGCTAGCACAGATACGCAGTATTTT. This codes for CSVEVASTDTQYF.

In this sample, this clonotype turned up a few times. This chain links TRBV4-3 with TRBJ1-1; 8 nucleotides match TRBD1. This CDR3 region has 13 residues. J was trimmed by 8 bases and V by 5 bases; bases with no gene match: 7. The germline CDR1 and CDR2 sequences are LGHNA and YSLEER. The CDR3 DNA reads TGCGCCAGCAGCAAAATAGGGACAGGCGAAGCTTTCTTT. This gives the protein CASSKIGTGEAFF.

This clonotype was recorded many times. This sequence joins TRBV20-1 and TRBJ2-1, with TRBD1 identical over 7 bases. Germline assignment: CDR1 DFQATT and CDR2 SNEGSKA (reference sequence). The CDR3 totals 13 residues. The junction had 8 bases not matched to a gene; V was cut back by 7 bases and J by 5 bases. CDR3 DNA sequence: TGCAGTGGCCTGGACAGGTCCCACAATGAGCAGTTCTTC. It encodes CSGLDRSHNEQFF.

In this sample, this clonotype turned up many times. J is TRBJ1-2 and V is TRBV20-1; D uncertain. The CDR3 has 12 residues. The germline V gene has CDR1 DFQATT and CDR2 SNEGSKA (reference sequence). Trimming cost V 1 base and J 4 bases, with 7 bases left between them. CDR3 loop: CSARGSFYGYTF. In DNA form, the CDR3 reads TGCAGTGCTAGAGGCAGTTTCTATGGCTACACCTTC.

This clonotype has at least ten counts. J is TRBJ2-3 and V is TRBV6-5; D may be TRBD2 (7 bases). The CDR3 consists of 14 residues. Trimming cost V 5 bases and J 3 bases, with 12 bases left between them. The germline V gene has CDR1 MNHEY and CDR2 SVGAGI. CDR3 sequence (DNA): TGTGCCAGCAGTCTCGGGGGGCCGACAGATACGCAGTATTTT. The encoded protein is CASSLGGPTDTQYF.